This is a list of T cell receptor beta chains from one sample in a study of blood T cell repertoires in COVID-19. TCRdb's copy holds only in-frame clones and misses some; the assay was immunoSEQ multiplex PCR. Among some 420,000 clones, around 89% were seen once, and the ten largest hold roughly 1.1%. The source material was PBMCs or T cells enriched from blood (not recorded which). All receptors come from a man aged 25-45 years who had recovered from COVID-19. Each CDR3 is given with its conserved first and last residue.

v_call: TRBV28
j_call: TRBJ2-5
cdr3_aa: CASSLLESGTQYF

v_call: TRBV7-6
j_call: TRBJ1-3
cdr3_aa: CASSVGQSSGNTIYF

v_call: TRBV19
j_call: TRBJ1-2
cdr3_aa: CASSINYGTHYGYTF

v_call: TRBV11-2
j_call: TRBJ2-3
cdr3_aa: CASSARSGVAGGTDTQYF

v_call: TRBV12-3/TRBV12-4
j_call: TRBJ2-7
cdr3_aa: CASSFQGGYEQYF

v_call: TRBV12-2
j_call: TRBJ1-5
cdr3_aa: CASRPQVSPGGQPQHF

v_call: TRBV4-2
j_call: TRBJ1-6
cdr3_aa: CASTTGQGASNSPLHF

v_call: TRBV3-1/TRBV3-2
j_call: TRBJ1-1
cdr3_aa: CASSLGHSNTEAFF

v_call: TRBV27
j_call: TRBJ2-1
cdr3_aa: CASSFEGPSGNEQFF

v_call: TRBV5-1
j_call: TRBJ2-5
cdr3_aa: CASSLGTGGPQETQYF

v_call: TRBV28
j_call: TRBJ1-6
cdr3_aa: CASSLKFLGRGIGNSPLHF

v_call: TRBV9
j_call: TRBJ2-1
cdr3_aa: CASSQGLAGGLGNEQFF

v_call: TRBV19
j_call: TRBJ1-5
cdr3_aa: CASSWFQDSNQPQHF

v_call: TRBV19
j_call: TRBJ1-5
cdr3_aa: CASTTGYQPQHF

v_call: TRBV7-9
j_call: TRBJ2-3
cdr3_aa: CASRSVPDTQYF

v_call: TRBV19
j_call: TRBJ1-4
cdr3_aa: CASRRDRASNEKLFF

v_call: TRBV12-3/TRBV12-4
j_call: TRBJ1-2
cdr3_aa: CASSPTVLYGYTF

v_call: TRBV4-1
j_call: TRBJ2-7
cdr3_aa: CASSQSKRLSYEQYF

v_call: TRBV30
j_call: TRBJ1-3
cdr3_aa: CAWSTGGSGNTIYF

v_call: TRBV3-1/TRBV3-2
j_call: TRBJ2-3
cdr3_aa: CASSQDPTLAGEGDTQYF

v_call: TRBV18
j_call: TRBJ1-1
cdr3_aa: CASSQGTGLSSEAFF

v_call: TRBV28
j_call: TRBJ1-4
cdr3_aa: CASSLMGATNEKLFF

v_call: TRBV28
j_call: TRBJ2-7
cdr3_aa: CASRSAGASYEQYF

v_call: TRBV5-8
j_call: TRBJ1-1
cdr3_aa: CASSLNQEIFQGTEAFF

v_call: TRBV28
j_call: TRBJ1-4
cdr3_aa: CASRSQQGWGEKLFF

v_call: TRBV19
j_call: TRBJ2-1
cdr3_aa: CASSIWVGGRDEQFF

v_call: TRBV5-1
j_call: TRBJ2-7
cdr3_aa: CASSPGLAGSYEQYF

v_call: TRBV7-9
j_call: TRBJ2-1
cdr3_aa: CASSSRRDLGDKSIF

v_call: TRBV9
j_call: TRBJ1-1
cdr3_aa: CASSGPGTSNEAFF

v_call: TRBV28
j_call: TRBJ2-5
cdr3_aa: CASRNPGQKETQYF

v_call: TRBV5-1
j_call: TRBJ2-2
cdr3_aa: CASSFLPGTGELFF

v_call: TRBV18
j_call: TRBJ2-5
cdr3_aa: CASSRSQAGVQETQYF

v_call: TRBV19
j_call: TRBJ2-7
cdr3_aa: CASSIRGSVSYEQYF

v_call: TRBV3-1/TRBV3-2
j_call: TRBJ1-5
cdr3_aa: CASSPGTGERNQPQHF

v_call: TRBV5-1
j_call: TRBJ2-1
cdr3_aa: CASSSSGLGTSGSNEQFF

v_call: TRBV29-1
j_call: TRBJ1-1
cdr3_aa: CSAAVATGWGEAFF

v_call: TRBV6-5
j_call: TRBJ1-3
cdr3_aa: CASRQGAASGNTIYF

v_call: TRBV10-3
j_call: TRBJ1-5
cdr3_aa: CAISETGGSNQPQHF

v_call: TRBV4-1
j_call: TRBJ2-3
cdr3_aa: CASSQVPSDTQYF

v_call: TRBV11-2
j_call: TRBJ1-1
cdr3_aa: CASSLSPGATEAFF

v_call: TRBV19
j_call: TRBJ2-5
cdr3_aa: CASSEQGETQYF

v_call: TRBV5-4
j_call: TRBJ2-7
cdr3_aa: CASSPGTGTYEQYF

v_call: TRBV11-2
j_call: TRBJ2-5
cdr3_aa: CASSLIRRGPETQYF

v_call: TRBV7-9
j_call: TRBJ1-5
cdr3_aa: CARPLGFGNQPQHF

v_call: TRBV24-1
j_call: TRBJ2-2
cdr3_aa: CATSDIHGANTGELFF